Below, 15 T cell receptor beta chains from the same sample are listed, as sequenced in a study of T cell responses to AZD1222 COVID-19 vaccine (dated by TCRdb to about 2021). Library generation was performed with the immunoSEQ multiplex PCR assay. In TCRdb, the immuneACCESS table is reduced to in-frame sequences with V and J assigned. These tables do not hold every clone; where another copy was compared, an unresolved V gene accounts for under half, and the others remain unexplained. The sample table contains approximately 140,000 clones; only one count was recorded for just over 90% of them. The top ten clonotypes cover around 0.9% of the sample. What this sample's time point label stands for: baseline before first vaccination. The intended sense of this specimen's treatment or condition label: meningococcal conjugate vaccine given as trial control. The specimen comprised peripheral blood, sampled on day 0 of MenACWY control vaccination. The receptors shown here come from an adult in good health.

The chain uses TRBV3-1 (or the pseudogene TRBV3-2) and TRBJ1-1; D is uncertain. This CDR3 is 17 amino acids long. Between the trimmed V and J ends, which lost 1 base and 5 bases, there was a span of 20 bases. Germline CDR1 and CDR2: LGHDT and YNNKEL (reference sequence). The CDR3 DNA is TGTGCCAGCAGCCAAGGGGGAGTGATGACTTATGGGACTGAAGCTTTCTTT. Its protein is CASSQGGVMTYGTEAFF.

This chain connects TRBV20-1 to TRBJ2-3, with 10 bases matching TRBD2. From germline, CDR1 is DFQATT and CDR2 SNEGSKA (reference sequence). V shed 3 bases and J 0 bases; nucleotides not matched to a gene: 12. This CDR3 has 18 residues. The CDR3 nucleotides are TGCAGTGCTAGTTCAGGACTAGCGGAATACGCTAGCACAGATACGCAGTATTTT. Its protein product is CSASSGLAEYASTDTQYF.

The rearrangement links TRBV9 to TRBJ2-7; 7 positions match TRBD2. V gave up 3 bases and J gave up 2 bases; unmatched junction bases: 11. This CDR3 has 16 residues. The germline gives CDR1 SGDLS, CDR2 YYNGEE. CDR3 region: CASSAAELAVAYEQYF. The CDR3, as DNA: TGTGCCAGCAGCGCCGCGGAGCTAGCGGTTGCCTACGAGCAGTACTTC. Based on the CDR3 plus reference TRBV9 and TRBJ2-7, the full variable domain is DSGVTQTPKHLITATGQRVTLRCSPRSGDLSVYWYQQSLDQGLQFLIQYYNGEERAKGNILERFSAQQFPDLHSELNLSSLELGDSALYFCASSAAELAVAYEQYFGPGTRLTVT.

The J gene is TRBJ1-3, the V gene TRBV15; maybe TRBD1 (6 bases). V lost 1 base, J lost 4 bases, and 11 bases lay in between. This CDR3 comprises 15 residues. Germline V CDR1 and CDR2: LNHNV, YYDKDF (reference sequence). For the CDR3, the DNA is TGTGCCACCAGCAGAGGAATTGGGGGCGGAAACACCATATATTTT. Translating gives CATSRGIGGGNTIYF. Full variable domain (outside the CDR3, taken from reference TRBV15 and TRBJ1-3): DAMVIQNPRYQVTQFGKPVTLSCSQTLNHNVMYWYQQKSSQAPKLLFHYYDKDFNNEADTPDNFQSRRPNTSFCFLDIRSPGLGDTAMYLCATSRGIGGGNTIYFGEGSWLTVV.

A note on this clone: At one end the junction does not follow the germline gene, possibly because of a read error. This chain connects TRBV12-5 to TRBJ1-2; unclear D gene. The CDR3 spans 19 residues. Per the germline V gene, CDR1 is LGHNT and CDR2 is FRNRAP. For the CDR3, the DNA is TGTGCTAGTGGTTTGGTTCAGTTTGAGGGTTTGCTTCCTAACCATGGCTACACCTTC. Translation gives CASGLVQFEGLLPNHGYTF.

The rearrangement uses TRBV9 and TRBJ2-3; 12 nucleotides line up with TRBD2. The germline V gene has CDR1 SGDLS and CDR2 YYNGEE. The CDR3 runs 18 residues. V dropped 0 bases and J dropped 2; count of bases not matched to a gene: 7. This CDR3 is CASSVGGSSGGDTDTQYF. The DNA of the CDR3 is TGTGCCAGCAGCGTAGGAGGTTCTAGCGGGGGGGACACAGATACGCAGTATTTT.

This chain connects TRBV6-5 to TRBJ2-2, with a possible D match to TRBD1 (6 bases). Trimming stripped 4 bases from V and 4 bases from J, with 10 bases between. This CDR3 region has 14 residues. Per germline, CDR1 MNHEY and CDR2 SVGAGI. CDR3 nucleotides: TGTGCCAGCAGTTGGACACAGGGCACCGGGGAGCTGTTTTTT. Protein product: CASSWTQGTGELFF.

V usage is TRBV28 and J usage is TRBJ2-3, with D perhaps TRBD2 (6 bases). Germline lookup yields CDR1 MDHEN and CDR2 SYDVKM. The CDR3 spans 16 residues. With 3 bases removed from V and 4 bases from J, the gap between germline ends came to 17 bases. This CDR3 is CASSFLTGRGPDTQYF. In DNA, the CDR3 is TGTGCCAGCAGTTTTCTGACCGGGAGAGGGCCAGATACGCAGTATTTT.

This clone was recorded a few times. The gene calls are TRBV5-1 and TRBJ1-2; D gene ambiguous. The CDR3 length is 14 residues. Germline CDR1 SGHRS, CDR2 YFSETQ. Trimming stripped 0 bases from V and 4 bases from J, with 10 bases between. The CDR3 sequence: CASSLESEFYGYTF. The CDR3, as DNA: TGCGCCAGCAGCTTGGAGTCAGAATTCTATGGCTACACCTTC.

The chain carries TRBV30 and TRBJ2-7; 7 positions match TRBD2. The trim removed 5 bases at V and 0 bases at J, leaving 4 bases unmatched. CDR1 GTSNPN and CDR2 SVGIG come from the germline V gene (reference sequence). The CDR3 loop spans 13 amino acids. CDR3 bases: TGTGCCTGGCGGGAGGCAGGCTCCTACGAGCAGTACTTC. This sequence encodes CAWREAGSYEQYF.

The chain uses TRBV9 and TRBJ1-1; D is unclear. V was shortened by 2 bases and J by 3 bases, with 11 bases between the two germline ends. The CDR3 totals 14 residues. Germline CDR1 and CDR2: SGDLS and YYNGEE. CDR3 DNA: TGTGCCAGCAGCGTCGGGGTCGGTGACACTGAAGCTTTCTTT. This sequence encodes CASSVGVGDTEAFF.

The chain is built from TRBV12-5 and TRBJ1-6, with D hard to call. This CDR3 has 17 amino acids. Germline V CDR1 and CDR2: LGHNT, FRNRAP. V shed 2 bases and J shed 5 bases, with 16 bases lying between them. The CDR3 DNA is TGTGCTAGTGGTTTGCGTGTTTGGCAGAATAATAATTCACCCCTCCACTTT. Protein sequence: CASGLRVWQNNNSPLHF.

J is TRBJ2-2 and V is TRBV9; 7 bases are a match to TRBD2. V shed 3 bases, J shed 4 bases, and the junction held 9 bases outside the gene matches. CDR1 is SGDLS and CDR2 is YYNGEE in the germline V gene. CDR3 length equals 16 residues. CDR3 in DNA: TGTGCCAGCAGCGGAATCGGGGGGTTATTCACCGGGGAGCTGTTTTTT. Translated, it gives CASSGIGGLFTGELFF.

The chain combines TRBV10-3 with TRBJ1-1; TRBD1 might be the D (5 bases). Deletions cut 5 bases from V and 1 base from J, with 17 bases between. Per the germline V gene, CDR1 is ENHRY and CDR2 is SYGVKD. This CDR3 comprises 16 residues. CDR3 coding DNA: TGTGCCATCAGTTCCATCAGGGAGGGGAGGAACACTGAAGCTTTCTTT. Its translation is CAISSIREGRNTEAFF.

This clone was found once. This chain joins TRBV11-2 and TRBJ2-4; 9 nucleotides align to TRBD1. Trimming cost V 4 bases and J 0 bases; bases outside gene matches: 10. The CDR3 contains 18 residues. Germline V gene lookup returns CDR1 SGHAT and CDR2 FQNNGV. CDR3 in amino acids: CASSSLPTGGLAKNIQYF. The CDR3 nucleotides are TGTGCCAGCAGCTCTCTTCCTACAGGGGGCCTAGCCAAAAACATTCAGTACTTC.